This T cell receptor beta chain stems from a study of cytomegalovirus exposure and HLA in healthy donors. Profiling relied on immunoSEQ multiplex PCR, and the TCRdb table lists in-frame clones only, not all of them. The sample has 90,000 or so clones, 96% seen once. This clonotype was obtained from a man in his late teens or twenties in good health and CMV-seronegative. The sample taken for sequencing was PBMCs.

CDR3 sequence: CASSLGLAGGTDTQYF. CDR3 coding DNA: TGTGCCAGCAGCTTAGGACTAGCGGGAGGCACAGATACGCAGTATTTT. V and J are TRBV7-2 and TRBJ2-3; 12 bases fit TRBD2. The ends lost 1 base at V and 1 base at J; junction bases unmatched: 0. The CDR3 spans 16 residues. Looked up from germline, CDR1 is SGHTA and CDR2 is FQGNSA.